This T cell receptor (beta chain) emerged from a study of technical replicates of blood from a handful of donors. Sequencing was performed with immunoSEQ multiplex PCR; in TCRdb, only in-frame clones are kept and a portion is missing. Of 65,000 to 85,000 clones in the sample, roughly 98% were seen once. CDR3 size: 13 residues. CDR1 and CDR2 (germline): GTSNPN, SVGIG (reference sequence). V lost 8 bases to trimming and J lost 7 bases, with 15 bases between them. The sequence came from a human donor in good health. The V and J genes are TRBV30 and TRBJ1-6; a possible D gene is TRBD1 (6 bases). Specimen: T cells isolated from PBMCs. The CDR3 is CALSRGGNSPLHF. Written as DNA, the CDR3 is TGTGCCCTATCCAGGGGCGGGAATTCACCCCTCCACTTT. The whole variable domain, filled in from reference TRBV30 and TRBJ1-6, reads SQTIHQWPATLVQPVGSPLSLECTVEGTSNPNLYWYRQAAGRGLQLLFYSVGIGQISSEVPQNLSASRPQDRQFILSSKKLLLSDSGFYLCALSRGGNSPLHFGNGTRLTVT.